This T cell receptor beta chain was obtained from a study of Graves' ophthalmopathy and Graves' hyperthyroidism. The sample holds many counts of this clonotype. Its antigen is undetermined. The source of the PBMCs was more than 9.5 ml of fresh peripheral blood. Broader study findings: Prediction of ophthalmopathy progression reached around 71% sensitivity and nearly 75% specificity. Blood was where most expanded thyroid clonotypes above 0.001 frequency also turned up.

The CDR3 sequence is 13 residues long. Trimming stripped 4 bases from V and 3 bases from J, with 9 bases between. CDR1 is LNHDA and CDR2 is SQIVND in the germline V gene (reference sequence). The authors amplified TCR beta CDR3 regions from RNA transcripts. An initial RT-PCR round employing HTBI primers preceded a second-round multiplex PCR. TCRdb independently ran MiXCR on the multiplex PCR reads; one entry per CDR3 protein. The sample lists about 740,000 distinct CDR3 sequences; around 40% were seen once. The origin of this receptor is an adult man with Graves' ophthalmopathy. The sequencing sample was made of peripheral blood. The rearrangement links TRBV19 to TRBJ2-5; maybe TRBD1 (5 bases). DNA for the CDR3: TGTGCCAGTAGTACTTGGGGCGAAGAGACCCAGTACTTC. Translated: CASSTWGEETQYF.